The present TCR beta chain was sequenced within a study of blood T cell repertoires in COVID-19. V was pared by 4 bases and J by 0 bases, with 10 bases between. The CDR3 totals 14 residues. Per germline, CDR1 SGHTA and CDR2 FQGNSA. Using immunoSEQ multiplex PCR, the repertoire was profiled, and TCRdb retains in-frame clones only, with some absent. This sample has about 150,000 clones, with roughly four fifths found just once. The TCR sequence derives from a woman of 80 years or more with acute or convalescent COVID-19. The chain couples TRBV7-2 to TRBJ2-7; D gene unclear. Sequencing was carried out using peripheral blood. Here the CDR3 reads CASSSRGNSYEQYF. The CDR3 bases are TGTGCCAGCAGCTCCCGCGGCAACTCCTACGAGCAGTACTTC.